This T cell receptor (beta chain) was obtained from a study of blood T cell repertoires in COVID-19. Assay: immunoSEQ multiplex PCR; the TCRdb copy retains only in-frame clones and omits some. Here the sample spans about 14,000 clones, 90% being singletons. J gave up 7 bases and V 1 base, and 12 bases lay outside the gene matches. This CDR3 is built from 16 residues. Per germline, CDR1 LGHNA and CDR2 YNFKEQ. Material for sequencing was peripheral blood. The V and J genes are TRBV4-2 and TRBJ2-5; 7 nucleotides align to TRBD2. This TCR came from a human donor in a cohort sampled during active COVID-19. In DNA, the CDR3 is TGTGCCAGCAGCCAAGTAGGCGGGAGTGGCGGGGGGACCCAGTACTTC. Its translation: CASSQVGGSGGGTQYF.